Each of the 16 T cell receptor beta chains below was sequenced from the same sample in a study of shared clonotypes between healthy human individuals. Sequenced by immunoSEQ multiplex PCR; TCRdb stores in-frame clones only, minus some. The sample includes about 590,000 clones, roughly 95% seen only once; the top ten take about 0.11%. CD45RO-negative, CCR7-selected cells formed the naive CD8 fraction, which excluded terminally differentiated effector memory CD45RA+ cells. Sequencing was carried out using naive CD8+ T cells sorted from blood. The source of these receptors is a woman under 40 in good health.

The gene calls are TRBV7-9 and TRBJ1-2; D ambiguous. The V end was cut by 5 bases, the J end by 6 bases, with 13 bases between. This CDR3 spans 13 amino acids. The germline V gene encodes CDR1 SEHNR and CDR2 FQNEAQ (reference sequence). CDR3 in amino acids: CASSMTGPDGYTF. The DNA for the CDR3 is TGTGCCAGCAGCATGACCGGGCCAGATGGCTACACCTTC.

This clone was recorded once. In the same sample, other DNA sequences code for this CDR3. The chain uses TRBV29-1 and TRBJ2-7; TRBD2 matches at 9 bases. V shed 6 bases, J shed 0 bases, and the junction held 3 bases outside the gene matches. There are 13 residues in the CDR3. Germline-derived CDR1 and CDR2 are SQVTM and ANQGSEA. For the CDR3, the DNA is TGCAGCGTAGCGGGAGGACGCTCCTACGAGCAGTACTTC. This translates into CSVAGGRSYEQYF.

This rearrangement joins TRBV2 to TRBJ1-1; maybe TRBD1 (5 bases). Germline lookup yields CDR1 SNHLY and CDR2 FYNNEI. The CDR3 sequence is 16 residues long. Trimming removed 6 bases from V and 6 bases from J, with 23 bases in between. CDR3 nucleotide sequence: TGTGCCAGCAGGCGCGCAGGGAGTCTCCACGGTCCTGAAGCTTTCTTT. This sequence encodes CASRRAGSLHGPEAFF. Full variable domain (remainder filled in from reference TRBV2 and TRBJ1-1): EPEVTQTPSHQVTQMGQEVILRCVPISNHLYFYWYRQILGQKVEFLVSFYNNEISEKSEIFDDQFSVERPDGSNFTLKIRSTKLEDSAMYFCASRRAGSLHGPEAFFGQGTRLTVV.

The chain employs TRBV29-1 and TRBJ1-4, with D perhaps matching TRBD1 (5 bases). Germline V gene lookup returns CDR1 SQVTM and CDR2 ANQGSEA. Trimming took 7 bases from V and 7 from J, leaving 22 bases between them. The CDR3 totals 15 residues. Here the CDR3 reads CSGERGALLSEKLFF. The CDR3 DNA follows: TGCAGCGGAGAGCGAGGGGCTCTTCTTAGTGAAAAACTGTTTTTT.

This chain links TRBV7-7 with TRBJ2-1; a possible D gene is TRBD1 (6 bases). Deletions cut 5 bases from V and 4 bases from J, with 18 bases between. Germline lookup yields CDR1 SSHAT and CDR2 FNYEAQ (reference sequence). The CDR3 has 16 residues. For the CDR3, the DNA is TGTGCCAGCAGCCAGCCGGGTCAGGACAGTTACAATGAGCAGTTCTTC. The encoded protein is CASSQPGQDSYNEQFF.

This clone appeared a single time. Here the CDR3 reads CASSPERRNEQFF. Here the CDR3 DNA reads TGCGCCAGCAGCCCCGAGAGGCGGAATGAGCAGTTCTTC. The chain employs TRBV4-1 and TRBJ2-1, with D hard to call. Germline V lookup: CDR1 MGHRA, CDR2 YSYEKL. CDR3 length: 13 amino acids. V was cut by 4 bases and J by 7 bases, with 11 bases left in between.

The V call is TRBV29-1, the J call TRBJ2-7; the D is unclear. The CDR3 is 12 amino acids. CDR1 SQVTM and CDR2 ANQGSEA come from the germline V gene. Trimming removed 7 bases from V and 3 bases from J, with 13 bases in between. In DNA form, the CDR3 reads TGCAGCGGATTGGGGAACAACTACGAGCAGTACTTC. Translated, it gives CSGLGNNYEQYF.

This chain links TRBV7-9 with TRBJ1-4, with 9 bases fitting TRBD1. The CDR3 totals 17 residues. CDR1 SEHNR and CDR2 FQNEAQ come from the germline V gene (reference sequence). V was pared by 5 bases and J by 0 bases, with 7 bases of the junction left unmatched. The CDR3 sequence: CASSPRTGETTNEKLFF. CDR3 sequence (DNA): TGTGCCAGCAGCCCTCGGACAGGGGAAACAACTAATGAAAAACTGTTTTTT.

The chain is built from TRBV27 and TRBJ2-7, with a possible D match to TRBD2 (5 bases). V lost 2 bases to trimming and J lost 5 bases, with 10 bases between them. The CDR3 runs to 13 residues. Germline values: CDR1 MNHEY, CDR2 SMNVEV (reference sequence). CDR3 region: CASSLREGHEQYF. CDR3 DNA: TGTGCCAGCAGTTTACGGGAAGGTCACGAGCAGTACTTC.

The rearrangement joins TRBV6-6 to TRBJ1-1; TRBD1 is a possible D gene (6 bases). This CDR3 has 14 amino acids. Trimming left V 0 bases short and J 3 bases short, with 8 bases between. Germline V gene data show CDR1 as MNHNY and CDR2 as SVGAGI (reference sequence). The DNA for the CDR3 is TGTGCCAGCAGTTACTCGGACAGCTACACTGAAGCTTTCTTT. Translating it yields CASSYSDSYTEAFF.

The chain links TRBV27 to TRBJ2-2; 7 bases agree with TRBD1. Germline lookup yields CDR1 MNHEY and CDR2 SMNVEV (reference sequence). The junction had 7 bases not matched to a gene; V was cut back by 8 bases and J by 7 bases. The length of the CDR3 is 13 residues. The CDR3 nucleotides are TGTGCCAGCCGAACAGGGGCGGTCGGGGAGCTGTTTTTT. Translated, it gives CASRTGAVGELFF.

The chain employs TRBV4-1 and TRBJ2-4; 9 bases agree with TRBD1. From germline, CDR1 is MGHRA and CDR2 YSYEKL. Unmatched junction bases numbered 5, after V lost 3 bases and J lost 8 bases. The CDR3 totals 14 residues. The CDR3 region has the DNA TGCGCCAGCAGCCAGGAACAGGGGGCAGACATTCAGTACTTC. Amino acid sequence: CASSQEQGADIQYF.

V and J are TRBV11-2 and TRBJ1-6; D remains ambiguous. The CDR3 contains 13 residues. Germline values: CDR1 SGHAT, CDR2 FQNNGV. V lost 0 bases, J lost 7 bases, and 4 bases lay in between. In DNA, the CDR3 is TGTGCCAGCAGCTTAGAAGGAAATTCACCCCTCCACTTT. This sequence encodes CASSLEGNSPLHF. Variable domain in full (rest from reference TRBV11-2 and TRBJ1-6): EAGVAQSPRYKIIEKRQSVAFWCNPISGHATLYWYQQILGQGPKLLIQFQNNGVVDDSQLPKDRFSAERLKGVDSTLKIQPAKLEDSAVYLCASSLEGNSPLHFGNGTRLTVT.

This clone was detected only once. The V gene is TRBV19, the J gene TRBJ2-7, with D perhaps being TRBD1 or TRBD2 (5 bases each). Looked up from germline, CDR1 is LNHDA and CDR2 is SQIVND (reference sequence). With 4 bases removed from V and 1 base from J, the gap between germline ends came to 11 bases. This CDR3 comprises 14 residues. CDR3 sequence: CASSTPGRSYEQYF. The DNA of the CDR3 is TGTGCCAGTAGTACACCGGGACGGTCCTACGAGCAGTACTTC. Filled out from reference TRBV19 and TRBJ2-7, the complete variable domain reads DGGITQSPKYLFRKEGQNVTLSCEQNLNHDAMYWYRQDPGQGLRLIYYSQIVNDFQKGDIAEGYSVSREKKESFPLTVTSAQKNPTAFYLCASSTPGRSYEQYFGPGTRLTVT.

J is TRBJ2-3 and V is TRBV27, with D unclear. The ends were cut back, 0 bases at V and 4 bases at J, with 17 bases in the middle. The CDR3 loop spans 17 amino acids. CDR1 and CDR2 (germline): MNHEY, SMNVEV (reference sequence). The CDR3 bases are TGTGCCAGCAGTTTATCGGTCCCGCCAGGTTGGGCAGATACGCAGTATTTT. Amino acid sequence: CASSLSVPPGWADTQYF.

The J gene is TRBJ2-1, the V gene TRBV29-1; the D call may be TRBD1 or TRBD2 (6 bases each). The length of the CDR3 is 14 residues. CDR1 is SQVTM and CDR2 is ANQGSEA in the germline V gene. Trimming left V 2 bases short and J 9 bases short, with 17 bases between. CDR3 sequence: CSVELPTGRGEQFF. For the CDR3, the DNA is TGCAGCGTTGAACTGCCCACAGGGCGGGGTGAGCAGTTCTTC.